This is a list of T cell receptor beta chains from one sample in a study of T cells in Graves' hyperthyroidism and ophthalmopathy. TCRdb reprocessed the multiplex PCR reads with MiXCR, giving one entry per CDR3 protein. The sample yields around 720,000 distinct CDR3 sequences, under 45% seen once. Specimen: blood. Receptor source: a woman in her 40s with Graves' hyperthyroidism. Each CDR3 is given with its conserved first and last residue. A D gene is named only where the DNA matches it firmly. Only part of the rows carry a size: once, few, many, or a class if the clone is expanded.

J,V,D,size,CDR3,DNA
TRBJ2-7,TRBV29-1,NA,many,CSVQGDEQYF,TGCAGCGTGCAGGGCGACGAGCAGTACTTC
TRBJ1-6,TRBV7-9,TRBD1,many,CASSLGTGGRSPLHF,TGTGCCAGCAGCTTAGGGACAGGGGGAAGGTCACCCCTCCACTTT
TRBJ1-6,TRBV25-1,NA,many,CASSALRVLNSPLHF,TGTGCCAGCAGTGCACTCAGGGTATTGAATTCACCCCTCCACTTT
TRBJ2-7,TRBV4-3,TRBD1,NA,CASSLRTGFMNEQYF,TGCGCCAGCAGCCTTAGGACAGGATTTATGAACGAGCAGTACTTC
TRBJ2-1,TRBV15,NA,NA,CATSRGVLNWEQFF,TGTGCCACCAGCAGAGGAGTGTTAAATTGGGAGCAGTTCTTC
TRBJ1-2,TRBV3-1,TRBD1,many,CASSQDRGTYGYTF,TGTGCCAGCAGCCAAGACAGGGGGACCTATGGCTACACCTTC
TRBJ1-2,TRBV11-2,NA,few,CASSLDPETEITYGYTF,TGTGCCAGCAGCTTAGATCCCGAGACAGAAATTACTTATGGCTACACCTTC
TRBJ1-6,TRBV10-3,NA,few,CASSYWVFLHNSPLHF,TGTGCCAGCAGTTATTGGGTTTTTCTTCACAATTCACCCCTCCACTTT
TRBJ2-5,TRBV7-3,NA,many,CASSPLPGDRETQYF,TGTGCCAGCAGCCCCCTCCCCGGGGATAGGGAGACCCAGTACTTC
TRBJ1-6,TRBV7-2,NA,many,CASSLDRAVYNSPLHF,TGTGCCAGCAGCTTAGACAGGGCTGTCTATAATTCACCCCTCCACTTT
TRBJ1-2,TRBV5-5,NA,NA,CASSKPGRNYGYTF,TGTGCCAGCAGCAAGCCGGGACGGAACTATGGCTACACCTTC
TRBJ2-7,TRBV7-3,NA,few,CASSREGGASYEQYF,TGTGCCAGCAGCCGAGAGGGCGGGGCCTCCTACGAGCAGTACTTC
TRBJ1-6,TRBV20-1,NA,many,CSAPDSNSPLHF,TGCAGTGCTCCCGACAGTAATTCACCCCTCCACTTT
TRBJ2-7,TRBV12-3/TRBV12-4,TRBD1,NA,CASSYSLRQGGEQYF,TGTGCCAGCAGTTACTCCCTCAGACAGGGTGGCGAGCAGTACTTC